These 21 T cell receptor beta chains came from one sample sequenced in a study of CD8 T cells in ankylosing spondylitis. General study results and limits: There was a TCR beta motif, made of roughly eight highly homologous variants, that appeared characteristic of ankylosing spondylitis blood.

Each CDR3 protein is one row after TCRdb ran MiXCR on the 5' RACE reads. The profile shows about 460,000 distinct CDR3 sequences, approximately 5.3% of them singletons. No cognate antigen is known for these TCRs. The specimen was blood, either unsorted or a sorted T cell fraction (not recorded which). The receptor source for this set is a male donor with ankylosing spondylitis.

Many counts were recorded for this clonotype. The chain is built from TRBV28 and TRBJ2-3; 9 nucleotides agree with TRBD2. This CDR3 region has 15 residues. Germline assignment: CDR1 MDHEN and CDR2 SYDVKM. J gave up 3 bases and V 6 bases, and 7 bases lay outside the gene matches. In DNA form, the CDR3 reads TGTGCCAGCAGCTCTAGCGGGATCGGGACAGATACGCAGTATTTT. Residues: CASSSSGIGTDTQYF.

This clonotype was detected ten times or more. The genes are TRBV7-2 and TRBJ2-7, with TRBD2 as a possible D gene (6 bases). CDR3 length: 14 amino acids. Trimming stripped 1 base from V and 7 bases from J, with 14 bases between. Germline V gene lookup returns CDR1 SGHTA and CDR2 FQGNSA. The CDR3 is CASSLEPISGEQYF. CDR3 in DNA: TGTGCCAGCAGCTTAGAGCCCATTAGCGGAGAGCAGTACTTC. Full variable domain (missing parts from reference TRBV7-2 and TRBJ2-7): GAGVSQSPSNKVTEKGKDVELRCDPISGHTALYWYRQSLGQGLEFLIYFQGNSAPDKSGLPSDRFSAERTGGSVSTLTIQRTQQEDSAVYLCASSLEPISGEQYFGPGTRLTVT.

Many counts were recorded for this clonotype. The chain couples TRBV29-1 to TRBJ2-5, with D unresolved. V was trimmed by 6 bases and J by 5 bases, leaving 4 bases between them. Germline V gives CDR1 SQVTM, CDR2 ANQGSEA. The CDR3 extends over 9 amino acids. CDR3 loop: CSVGETQYF. CDR3 in DNA: TGCAGCGTAGGCGAGACCCAGTACTTC.

This clonotype has at least ten counts. This chain connects TRBV7-9 to TRBJ1-1; 7 positions agree with TRBD1. Looked up from germline, CDR1 is SEHNR and CDR2 is FQNEAQ (reference sequence). CDR3 length: 13 residues. Trimming at V came to 5 bases and at J to 8 bases, leaving 8 bases not matched to a gene. CDR3 in amino acids: CASSLQGSGEAFF. The CDR3 bases are TGTGCCAGCAGCCTACAGGGGAGCGGAGAAGCTTTCTTT.

This clonotype was picked up many times. The chain employs TRBV12-3 or TRBV12-4 and TRBJ1-1; D might be TRBD1 (5 bases). The CDR3 spans 14 residues. V lost 8 bases and J 4 bases, leaving 17 bases between the germline ends. CDR3 sequence reads: CASFRLGLGTEAFF. The DNA for the CDR3 is TGTGCCAGCTTCCGGTTGGGGCTTGGCACTGAAGCTTTCTTT.

This chain uses TRBV18 with TRBJ2-3; 7 bases align to TRBD1. The ends lost 3 bases at V and 5 bases at J; junction bases unmatched: 8. Germline V gene lookup returns CDR1 KGHSH and CDR2 LQKENI. CDR3 length: 15 residues. The CDR3 region has the DNA TGTGCCAGCTCACCCGAGACAGGGTCGAGAGATACGCAGTATTTT. As protein: CASSPETGSRDTQYF.

This clonotype has a count of ten or more. The chain uses TRBV6-2 or TRBV6-3 and TRBJ1-6, with D unclear. V lost 4 bases to trimming and J lost 13 bases, with 14 bases between them. This CDR3 spans 13 amino acids. Germline values: CDR1 MNHEY, CDR2 SVGEGT. The chain's CDR3 is CASSFGPSRPLHF. The CDR3 DNA sequence: TGTGCCAGCAGTTTTGGGCCCTCTAGGCCCCTCCACTTT.

This clonotype was seen many times. The rearrangement joins TRBV18 to TRBJ2-2; a weak D match, TRBD1 (6 bases). V was cut by 3 bases and J by 0 bases, with 11 bases left in between. In germline, CDR1 is KGHSH, CDR2 LQKENI. This CDR3 spans 16 amino acids. The DNA for the CDR3 is TGTGCCAGCTCACCTGCTAGGACAGCGAACACCGGGGAGCTGTTTTTT. The encoded protein is CASSPARTANTGELFF.

This clonotype was observed at least ten times. V gene TRBV28 combines with J gene TRBJ2-6; D might be TRBD1 (5 bases). V was trimmed by 10 bases and J by 1 base, leaving 14 bases between them. The germline gives CDR1 MDHEN, CDR2 SYDVKM. The CDR3 is 15 residues long. The CDR3 bases are TGTGCCATCCTCCCCCAGGGATCTGGGGCCAACGTCCTGACTTTC. Its protein product is CAILPQGSGANVLTF.

This clonotype has ten or more counts. The gene calls are TRBV24-1 and TRBJ2-5; 9 bases align to TRBD2. The CDR3 spans 16 residues. Germline lookup yields CDR1 KGHDR and CDR2 SFDVKD. V dropped 2 bases and J dropped 2; count of bases not matched to a gene: 5. The CDR3 reads CATSDSRLADQETQYF. The CDR3 DNA sequence: TGTGCCACCAGTGATTCTCGACTAGCGGATCAAGAGACCCAGTACTTC.

This clonotype was seen repeatedly, ten times or more. This chain joins TRBV29-1 and TRBJ2-2, with D perhaps matching TRBD1 or TRBD2 (5 bases each). The CDR3 is made up of 13 amino acids. The germline V gene has CDR1 SQVTM and CDR2 ANQGSEA. Trimming shortened V by 8 bases and J by 9 bases, and 19 bases separated the two germline ends. The CDR3 reads CSIWDAESRELFF. CDR3 in DNA: TGCAGCATTTGGGACGCCGAGAGCCGGGAGCTGTTTTTT.

This clonotype came up many times. The J gene is TRBJ2-7, the V gene TRBV24-1, with TRBD1 matching 8 bases. In germline, CDR1 is KGHDR, CDR2 SFDVKD. Unmatched junction bases numbered 8, after V lost 4 bases and J lost 1 base. The CDR3 has 16 residues. CDR3 bases: TGTGCCACCAGTGACCAAGCAGGGGGCGCTTCCTACGAGCAGTACTTC. Its protein product is CATSDQAGGASYEQYF.

This clonotype was seen ten or more times. The DNA of the CDR3 is TGTGCCAGCAGTTTACGCCCTAGCGGGGGCGCAGATACGCAGTATTTT. Translating it yields CASSLRPSGGADTQYF. The chain is built from TRBV27 and TRBJ2-3; 10 bases are a match to TRBD2. Looked up from germline, CDR1 is MNHEY and CDR2 is SMNVEV (reference sequence). Germline trimming cut 2 bases from V and 4 bases from J; bases unmatched to any gene: 6. This CDR3 has 16 amino acids.

This clonotype appeared many times. The CDR3, as DNA: TGTGCCATCAGGGGGGGACTCCAAGAGACCCAGTACTTC. Amino acids: CAIRGGLQETQYF. This chain uses TRBV10-3 with TRBJ2-5; weak D call: TRBD2 (6 bases). The CDR3 covers 13 residues. V was cut by 6 bases and J by 1 base, with 9 bases left in between. Germline CDR1 and CDR2: ENHRY and SYGVKD.

This clonotype was observed a few times. This chain links TRBV5-1 with TRBJ2-1; 7 bases fit TRBD2. Trimming cost V 0 bases and J 4 bases; bases outside gene matches: 7. The CDR3 has 16 residues. Germline CDR1 SGHRS, CDR2 YFSETQ. CDR3 nucleotide sequence: TGCGCCAGCAGCTTGGCCTGGCTAGCGGTATACAATGAGCAGTTCTTC. This translates into CASSLAWLAVYNEQFF. The whole variable domain, filled in from reference TRBV5-1 and TRBJ2-1, reads KAGVTQTPRYLIKTRGQQVTLSCSPISGHRSVSWYQQTPGQGLQFLFEYFSETQRNKGNFPGRFSGRQFSNSRSEMNVSTLELGDSALYLCASSLAWLAVYNEQFFGPGTRLTVL.

This clonotype was detected ten times or more. This sequence joins TRBV5-1 and TRBJ2-3; the match to TRBD1 covers 9 bases. V gave up 4 bases and J gave up 6 bases; unmatched junction bases: 9. Germline-derived CDR1 and CDR2 are SGHRS and YFSETQ. The CDR3 consists of 15 residues. In DNA form, the CDR3 reads TGCGCCAGCAGCCGAGGACAGGGGAGTATGGATACGCAGTATTTT. It specifies CASSRGQGSMDTQYF.

A few counts support this clonotype. The chain uses TRBV5-5 and TRBJ2-7; D is perhaps TRBD1 (5 bases). Germline lookup yields CDR1 SGHKS and CDR2 YYEKEE (reference sequence). The CDR3 covers 15 residues. V lost 0 bases to trimming and J lost 3 bases, with 13 bases between them. The DNA for the CDR3 is TGTGCCAGCAGCTTGGTAACAGGAAAGTTCTACGAGCAGTACTTC. Translation gives CASSLVTGKFYEQYF.

In its sample, this clonotype was seen many times. This rearrangement joins TRBV29-1 to TRBJ2-7; D is possibly TRBD2 (5 bases). Germline CDR1 and CDR2: SQVTM and ANQGSEA. V was pared by 4 bases and J by 3 bases, with 10 bases between. This CDR3 region has 12 residues. The CDR3 loop is CSVVGEGYEQYF. The CDR3, as DNA: TGCAGCGTTGTCGGCGAGGGCTACGAGCAGTACTTC.

This clonotype was counted many times. The chain recombines TRBV5-6 with TRBJ2-7, with TRBD2 matching 11 bases. Germline CDR1 and CDR2: SGHDT and YYEEEE. CDR3 length: 14 residues. Trimming at V came to 4 bases and at J to 2 bases, leaving 2 bases not matched to a gene. CDR3 sequence (DNA): TGTGCCAGCAGCATGGGACTAGCGGCCTACGAGCAGTACTTC. It codes for CASSMGLAAYEQYF.

This clonotype was counted ten times or more. As DNA, the CDR3 is TGCAGTGCCCTCCAGGACAGGGCTAGGGATACGCAGTATTTT. Translation gives CSALQDRARDTQYF. The V and J genes are TRBV20-1 and TRBJ2-3; 8 bases fit TRBD1. V was clipped by 6 bases and J by 6 bases; unmatched bases: 11. Germline CDR1 reads DFQATT; CDR2 reads SNEGSKA (reference sequence). The CDR3 extends over 14 amino acids.

Comment on this clonotype: A much larger clone differs by one base, so this may be a read error. V is TRBV25-1 and J is TRBJ2-7; 8 nucleotides line up with TRBD2. The germline V gene has CDR1 MGHDK and CDR2 SYGVNS. This CDR3 region has 16 residues. The CDR3 loop is CGSSEYGSGGGGEQYF. Here the CDR3 DNA reads TGTGGCAGCAGTGAATATGGGAGCGGGGGTGGGGGCGAGCAGTACTTC.